This TCR beta chain came from a study of blood T cell repertoires in COVID-19. The overall study: Samples taken during acute and convalescent COVID-19 were collected in the United States, Italy and Spain.

Original handling: The authors estimated nucleated cell counts from reference gene primer amplification. Generated by immunoSEQ multiplex PCR, the TCRdb table keeps only in-frame clones and is missing some. V and J calls and clone size come straight from that table; D and trimming were deduced from the DNA. The table includes a few hundred thousand clones, roughly 80% detected once. The CDR3 contains 14 residues. V was trimmed by 2 bases and J by 0 bases, leaving 5 bases between them. Germline CDR1 KGHSH, CDR2 LQKENI. Sequencing was carried out using peripheral blood. The chain links TRBV18 to TRBJ1-5; no firm D call. This clonotype was sampled from an elderly woman with acute or convalescent COVID-19. CDR3 coding DNA: TGTGCCAGCTCACCATCAAATAGCAATCAGCCCCAGCATTTT. This gives the protein CASSPSNSNQPQHF. Supplemented by reference TRBV18 and TRBJ1-5, the full variable domain reads NAGVMQNPRHLVRRRGQEARLRCSPMKGHSHVYWYRQLPEEGLKFMVYLQKENIIDESGMPKERFSAEFPKEGPSILRIQQVVRGDSAAYFCASSPSNSNQPQHFGDGTRLSIL.